This T cell receptor beta chain was sequenced in a study of blood T cells in healthy people across ages. Overall study findings and caveats: Unknown CMV status may confound age-related changes in expanded clones.

Per sample, a minimum of 6.5 million PBMCs were isolated. Points on this clonotype: Its matching antigen is unknown.

With a J-beta primer mix and a sample-barcoded 5' primer, a second PCR ran about 7 to 11 cycles. TCRdb ran MiXCR on the 5' RACE reads and lists one entry per CDR3 protein. The top ten hold roughly 3.7% of the sample, which has approximately 1.5 million distinct CDR3 sequences, approximately 43% seen once. The TCR sequence derives from a woman younger than 35 in good health. Sequencing was carried out using blood.

The CDR3 coding sequence is TGTGCCAGCAGTTCCCCAACCGCCCCCTACGAGCAGTACTTC. The encoded protein is CASSSPTAPYEQYF. The genes are TRBV27 and TRBJ2-7; no reliable D call. Trimming took off 4 bases at V and 2 bases at J, with 12 bases between the two ends. Germline CDR1 and CDR2: MNHEY and SMNVEV (reference sequence). This CDR3 region has 14 residues.